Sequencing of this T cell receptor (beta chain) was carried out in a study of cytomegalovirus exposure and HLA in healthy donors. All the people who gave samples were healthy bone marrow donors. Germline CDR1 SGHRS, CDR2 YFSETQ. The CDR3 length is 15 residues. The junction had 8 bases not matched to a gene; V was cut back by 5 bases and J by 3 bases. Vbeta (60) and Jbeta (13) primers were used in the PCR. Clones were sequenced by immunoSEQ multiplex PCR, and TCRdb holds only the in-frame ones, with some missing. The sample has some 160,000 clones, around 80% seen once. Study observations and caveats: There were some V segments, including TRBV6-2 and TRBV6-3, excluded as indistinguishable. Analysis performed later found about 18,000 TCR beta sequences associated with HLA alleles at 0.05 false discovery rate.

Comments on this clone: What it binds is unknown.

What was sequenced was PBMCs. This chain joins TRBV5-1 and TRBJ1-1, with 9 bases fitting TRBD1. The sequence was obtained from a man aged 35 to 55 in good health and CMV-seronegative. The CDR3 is CASSSGTGFYTEAFF. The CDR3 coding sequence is TGCGCCAGCAGTTCCGGGACAGGGTTCTACACTGAAGCTTTCTTT.